This entry describes one T cell receptor beta chain. Which antigen it targets is not known. Per-nucleotide qualities are absent, and no much larger clonotype sits a single base away. The data stem from a study (dated by TCRdb to the mid-2010s). The library relied on RT-PCR. The sequencer was an Illumina MiSeq. TCRdb passed the public sequencing reads through fastp at Q25 and MiXCR, retaining productive beta sequences. Each CDR3 protein appears once, grouped with its most common genes and DNA. The table for this sample lists fewer than 800,000 distinct CDR3 sequences; 14% of them were counted only once. The top ten clones comprise roughly 3.9% of the sample. Sequences KGHSH (CDR1) and LQKENI (CDR2) are obtained from the germline V gene. The junction shows trimming of 2 bases on V and 7 bases on J, plus 11 bases between the germline ends. Its CDR3 holds 13 amino acids, cysteine through phenylalanine. Just the 39-base CDR3 DNA is kept, in frame starting at base 1.

Sequencing input: memory CD4+ T cells from blood. The chain links TRBV18 with TRBJ1-2; TRBD1 could be the D gene, as 5 bases match. The receptor was isolated from a female donor in good health, serving as a healthy control. CDR3 reads: CASSPERGGGYTF. The sequenced DNA is TGTGCCAGCTCACCAGAGAGGGGCGGTGGCTACACCTTC.